This entry concerns a single TCR beta chain. Its antigen is currently not known. Per-nucleotide qualities are absent, and no much larger clonotype sits a single base away. This entry belongs to a study of blood T cell repertoires in COVID-19 (dated by TCRdb to 2018 to 2021). For the wider study: The collaborator samples originated in the United States, Italy and Spain and spanned the acute and convalescent phases of COVID-19. A de-identified subject ID, COVID-19 status, age in years and sex were almost always included in the sample metadata. Where available, HLA class I and class II types were taken from metadata supplied by the sample provider and were not determined by assay-based typing. The repertoires were released in a freely available public database meant as a resource for research on the immune response to SARS-CoV-2. The dataset comprised deeply sampled blood TCRbeta repertoires from subjects exposed to, actively infected with, or recovered from COVID-19. Samples were obtained from the ongoing ImmuneRACE study (first 160 participants) and from about 1,300 subjects provided by 6 global collaborators. The material from the prospective study consisted of cDNA or gDNA derived from T cells, B-cell-depleted T cells, or PBMCs.

The full study reports these points: The quantity of clinical and demographic metadata differed by source and by participant and was supplied without curation.

Each collaborating institution followed its own protocols to collect whole blood in K2EDTA tubes. For TCRbeta analysis, collaborators shipped samples in one of three forms: frozen whole blood, isolated PBMCs, or DNA extracted from either of those sample types. Counted from cysteine to phenylalanine, this CDR3 has 15 amino acids. Just the 45-base CDR3 DNA is kept, in frame starting at base 1. CDR1 and CDR2 were assigned from the germline V gene as SGHTA and FQGTGA. V and J are truncated by 5 bases and 5 bases respectively, leaving an intervening sequence of 17 bases. TCRbeta CDR3 regions were amplified from genomic DNA by means of the immunoSEQ Assay, a bias-controlled multiplex PCR. As for how the authors treated the data: Nucleated cell counts per sample were estimated from amplification of reference gene primers within the assay. To quantify the absolute abundance of each unique TCRbeta CDR3 rearrangement, sequence reads were collapsed and filtered. For each sample, productive Simpson clonality was calculated as the square root of Simpson's diversity index across productive rearrangements. TCRdb provides this immuneACCESS table in a form limited to in-frame rearrangements. Some clones are lacking; in checked studies, under half of them reflect an unresolved V gene, and why the rest are absent is not known. V and J calls and clone size follow that table, whereas D and trimming were derived from the DNA. The sample table shows some 130,000 clones, and roughly 90% are seen once. The ten largest clones take up about 2.1% of the sample.

The sequencing sample was made of peripheral blood. This sequence originates from a man aged 70-80 years with active COVID-19. Recombination linked TRBV7-3 to TRBJ2-3; TRBD1 is a possible D gene, resting on 5 matching bases. CDR3 region: CASSRAAGIRDTQYF. The base sequence is TGTGCCAGCAGCCGCGCGGCAGGGATTAGAGATACGCAGTATTTT.